This T cell receptor beta chain was recovered during a study of cytomegalovirus exposure and HLA in healthy donors. TCRdb's table, derived via immunoSEQ multiplex PCR, lists solely in-frame clones and lacks some. The sample lists roughly 300,000 clones, over 75% occurring once. V lost 6 bases to trimming and J lost 6 bases; unmatched junction nucleotides: 5. Germline values: CDR1 MNHEY, CDR2 SMNVEV (reference sequence). CDR3 size: 13 residues. The TCR comes from a woman between 18 and 29 years old in good health and CMV-seronegative. The sequenced material came from PBMCs. The rearrangement links TRBV27 to TRBJ2-1; 7 nucleotides line up with TRBD2. The CDR3 reads CASSVWGGNEQFF. In DNA form, the CDR3 reads TGTGCCAGCAGCGTATGGGGGGGCAATGAGCAGTTCTTC.